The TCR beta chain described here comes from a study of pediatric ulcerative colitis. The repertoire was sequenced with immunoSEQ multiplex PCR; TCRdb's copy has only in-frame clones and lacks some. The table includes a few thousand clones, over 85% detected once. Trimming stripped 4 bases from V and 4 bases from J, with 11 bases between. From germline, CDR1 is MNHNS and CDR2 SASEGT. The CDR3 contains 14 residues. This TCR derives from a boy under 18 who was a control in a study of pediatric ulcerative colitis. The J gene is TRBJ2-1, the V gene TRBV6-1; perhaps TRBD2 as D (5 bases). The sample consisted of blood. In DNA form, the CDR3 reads TGTGCCAGCAGTGCCAGCGGAGCATACAATGAGCAGTTCTTC. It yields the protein CASSASGAYNEQFF.